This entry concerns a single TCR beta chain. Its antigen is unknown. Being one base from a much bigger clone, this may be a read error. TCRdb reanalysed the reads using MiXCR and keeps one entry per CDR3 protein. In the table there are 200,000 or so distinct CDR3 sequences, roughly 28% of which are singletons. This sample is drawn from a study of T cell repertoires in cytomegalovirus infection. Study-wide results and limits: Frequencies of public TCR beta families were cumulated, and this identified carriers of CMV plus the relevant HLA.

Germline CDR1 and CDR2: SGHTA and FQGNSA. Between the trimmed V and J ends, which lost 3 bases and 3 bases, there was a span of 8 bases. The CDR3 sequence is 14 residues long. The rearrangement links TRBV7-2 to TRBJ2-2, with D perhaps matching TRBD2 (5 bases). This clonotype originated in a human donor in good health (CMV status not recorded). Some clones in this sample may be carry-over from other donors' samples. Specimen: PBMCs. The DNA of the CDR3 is TGTGCCAGCAGCTTCGAGGGTTACACCGGGGAGCTGTTTTTT. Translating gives CASSFEGYTGELFF.